One sample yielded the 20 T cell receptor beta chains listed below, sequenced in a study of CD4 T cells in relation to SARS-CoV-2 and coronaviruses. Profiling relied on immunoSEQ multiplex PCR, and the TCRdb table lists in-frame clones only, not all of them. The table lists approximately 18,000 clones, over 60% of them singletons. CD4+ T cells from unexposed donors were obtained before the COVID-19 pandemic (2011-2018). Isolation of CD4+ T cells took place after approximately 11 days in culture. Their antigens remain unidentified. The sample was CD4+ T cells from PBMCs, cultured in vitro. The receptors were sampled from a human donor in good health.

This sequence joins TRBV11-2 and TRBJ2-1, with 14 bases aligning to TRBD2. V lost 4 bases to trimming and J lost 9 bases; unmatched junction nucleotides: 5. The germline V gene encodes CDR1 SGHAT and CDR2 FQNNGV. The CDR3 consists of 15 residues. The CDR3 DNA reads as TGTGCCAGCAGCTCCTCGGGACTAGCGGGAGTTGAGCAGTTCTTC. Protein sequence: CASSSSGLAGVEQFF.

This clone has only a few counts. The chain is built from TRBV4-3 and TRBJ2-7; no clear D gene. This CDR3 is 13 amino acids long. CDR1 LGHNA and CDR2 YSLEER come from the germline V gene. V dropped 0 bases and J dropped 5 bases, with 8 bases sitting between them. The CDR3 is CASSQDGRHEQYF. CDR3 nucleotide sequence: TGCGCCAGCAGCCAAGATGGTCGGCACGAGCAGTACTTC.

V usage is TRBV21-1 and J usage is TRBJ1-4; TRBD1, as called in the table, went unchecked against the DNA. TRBV21-1 is noted as a pseudogene. The CDR3 runs 24 residues. The CDR3 region is CASSKTPPDDRVGPGLATNEKLFF. The CDR3 DNA is TGTGCCAGCAGCAAAACCCCGCCCGATGACAGGGTTGGGCCCGGTTTAGCAACTAATGAAAAACTGTTTTTT.

This clone was observed once. The chain combines TRBV6-5 with TRBJ1-3, with 7 bases identical to TRBD1. J was trimmed by 3 bases and V by 4 bases; bases with no gene match: 9. CDR1 and CDR2 (germline): MNHEY, SVGAGI. The CDR3 length is 16 residues. This CDR3 reads CASSSLTGFIGNTIYF. For the CDR3, the DNA is TGTGCCAGCAGTTCCCTGACAGGGTTTATTGGAAACACCATATATTTT.

This sequence joins TRBV10-2 and TRBJ1-2; D gene unclear. CDR3 length equals 12 residues. In germline, CDR1 is WSHSY, CDR2 SAAADI. V shed 8 bases and J shed 6 bases, with 13 bases lying between them. Written as DNA, the CDR3 is TGCGCCAGCCGGGCGAATGGGAATGGCTACACCTTC. The encoded protein is CASRANGNGYTF.

The rearrangement uses TRBV12-5 and TRBJ2-5; 8 bases are a match to TRBD2. Looked up from germline, CDR1 is LGHNT and CDR2 is FRNRAP. Trimming removed 2 bases from V and 5 bases from J; junction bases left unmatched: 4. This CDR3 is built from 14 residues. The CDR3 is CASGLTGGVETQYF. For the CDR3, the DNA is TGTGCTAGTGGTTTGACGGGAGGGGTTGAGACCCAGTACTTC. Full variable domain (remainder filled in from reference TRBV12-5 and TRBJ2-5): DARVTQTPRHKVTEMGQEVTMRCQPILGHNTVFWYRQTMMQGLELLAYFRNRAPLDDSGMPKDRFSAEMPDATLATLKIQPSEPRDSAVYFCASGLTGGVETQYFGPGTRLLVL.

The V gene is TRBV4-1, the J gene TRBJ2-1; D remains ambiguous. Germline CDR1 reads MGHRA; CDR2 reads YSYEKL. Trimming removed 3 bases from V and 5 bases from J, with 5 bases in between. The CDR3 has 12 amino acids. Here the CDR3 reads CASSQWDNEQFF. The CDR3 DNA is TGCGCCAGCAGCCAGTGGGACAATGAGCAGTTCTTC.

This clone was recorded only once. V and J are TRBV2 and TRBJ2-1, with 8 bases matching TRBD2. CDR3 length equals 15 residues. J gave up 6 bases and V 4 bases, and 8 bases lay outside the gene matches. Germline lookup yields CDR1 SNHLY and CDR2 FYNNEI. The CDR3 region is CASSARTGGGNEQFF. DNA for the CDR3: TGTGCCAGCAGTGCCAGGACGGGGGGGGGCAATGAGCAGTTCTTC.

This clone was detected only a few times. This chain connects TRBV6-1 to TRBJ2-1, with D hard to call. CDR3 size: 16 residues. In germline, CDR1 is MNHNS, CDR2 SASEGT. Trimming took off 2 bases at V and 2 bases at J, with 13 bases between the two ends. The CDR3 sequence: CASSELISLTYNEQFF. The DNA for the CDR3 is TGTGCCAGCAGTGAACTGATTAGCCTTACCTACAATGAGCAGTTCTTC.

The rearrangement joins TRBV7-9 to TRBJ2-5; D unclear. This CDR3 has 14 residues. The ends were cut back, 0 bases at V and 4 bases at J, with 9 bases in the middle. CDR1 is SEHNR and CDR2 is FQNEAQ in the germline V gene (reference sequence). Here the CDR3 DNA reads TGTGCCAGCAGCTTAGCGGGATCGGGAGAGACCCAGTACTTC. Its protein product is CASSLAGSGETQYF.

This sequence joins TRBV6-5 and TRBJ1-4, with D maybe TRBD1 (5 bases). The CDR3 runs 15 residues. Germline V CDR1 and CDR2: MNHEY, SVGAGI. Trimming removed 0 bases from V and 8 bases from J, with 13 bases in between. The CDR3 sequence: CASSYSNTRDEKLFF. CDR3 bases: TGTGCCAGCAGTTACTCGAACACTCGGGACGAAAAACTGTTTTTT.

The V gene is TRBV11-2, the J gene TRBJ1-2, with TRBD1 identical over 10 bases. V gave up 5 bases and J gave up 4 bases; unmatched junction bases: 4. CDR3 length: 14 residues. In germline, CDR1 is SGHAT, CDR2 FQNNGV. CDR3 DNA: TGTGCCAGCAGCCCAGGACAGGGGGTCTATGGCTACACCTTC. This translates into CASSPGQGVYGYTF. Complete variable domain (other parts from reference TRBV11-2 and TRBJ1-2): EAGVAQSPRYKIIEKRQSVAFWCNPISGHATLYWYQQILGQGPKLLIQFQNNGVVDDSQLPKDRFSAERLKGVDSTLKIQPAKLEDSAVYLCASSPGQGVYGYTFGSGTRLTVV.

The rearrangement uses TRBV25-1 and TRBJ2-7; 14 bases fit TRBD2. The CDR3 is 15 amino acids. Germline CDR1 is MGHDK and CDR2 is SYGVNS. The trim removed 4 bases at V and 7 bases at J, leaving 6 bases unmatched. The CDR3 sequence is CASSGLAGGALEQYF. The CDR3 bases are TGTGCCAGCAGTGGACTAGCGGGAGGGGCGCTTGAGCAGTACTTC.

DNA for the CDR3: TGTGCCAGCAGCTTAAGGTCAGGCTCTCGCGAGACCCAGTACTTC. Protein product: CASSLRSGSRETQYF. The chain employs TRBV7-8 and TRBJ2-5; D not resolved. Trimming shortened V by 2 bases and J by 5 bases, and 15 bases separated the two germline ends. This CDR3 region has 15 residues. CDR1 and CDR2 (germline): SGHVS, FQNEAQ.

The chain carries TRBV19 and TRBJ2-2; unclear D gene. Germline CDR1 and CDR2: LNHDA and SQIVND (reference sequence). V lost 5 bases to trimming and J lost 6 bases, with 16 bases between them. This CDR3 contains 15 residues. The CDR3 sequence: CASSSQPNTPGELFF. The CDR3, as DNA: TGTGCCAGTAGTTCGCAGCCGAACACCCCCGGGGAGCTGTTTTTT. Supplemented by reference TRBV19 and TRBJ2-2, the full variable domain reads DGGITQSPKYLFRKEGQNVTLSCEQNLNHDAMYWYRQDPGQGLRLIYYSQIVNDFQKGDIAEGYSVSREKKESFPLTVTSAQKNPTAFYLCASSSQPNTPGELFFGEGSRLTVL.

The chain is built from TRBV6-2 or TRBV6-3 and TRBJ1-5; 9 nucleotides agree with TRBD1. Germline assignment: CDR1 MNHEY and CDR2 SVGEGT. The CDR3 is made up of 16 amino acids. V was clipped by 0 bases and J by 2 bases; unmatched bases: 2. DNA of the CDR3: TGTGCCAGCAGTTACTCCCGGGACAGGGGCAATCAGCCCCAGCATTTT. It specifies CASSYSRDRGNQPQHF.

The CDR3 is CASSYGDRSSGNTIYF. CDR3 nucleotides: TGTGCCAGCAGTTACGGGGACAGGTCATCTGGAAACACCATATATTTT. J is TRBJ1-3 and V is TRBV6-6; 8 nucleotides agree with TRBD1. The CDR3 length is 16 residues. The germline V gene encodes CDR1 MNHNY and CDR2 SVGAGI (reference sequence). V shed 2 bases and J 1 base; nucleotides not matched to a gene: 4.

This chain joins TRBV6-6 and TRBJ1-2; 8 bases map to TRBD1. Germline CDR1 MNHNY, CDR2 SVGAGI (reference sequence). J lost 2 bases, V lost 6 bases, and 5 bases had no gene match. CDR3 length: 14 residues. The CDR3 region is CASRIQGANYGYTF. The CDR3 DNA sequence: TGTGCCAGCAGGATTCAGGGGGCGAACTATGGCTACACCTTC.

V usage is TRBV5-1 and J usage is TRBJ2-3; 8 nucleotides agree with TRBD2. The V gene end was trimmed by 0 bases and the J gene end by 3 bases; junction bases not matched to a gene: 3. CDR3 length: 15 amino acids. CDR1 and CDR2 (germline): SGHRS, YFSETQ. Written as DNA, the CDR3 is TGCGCCAGCAGCTTGGTGGCTAGCGGGACAGATACGCAGTATTTT. Translating it yields CASSLVASGTDTQYF.

This chain uses TRBV6-6 with TRBJ2-7; the D is unclear. Germline V CDR1 and CDR2: MNHNY, SVGAGI (reference sequence). The CDR3 is made up of 15 amino acids. Trimming shortened V by 2 bases and J by 1 base, and 12 bases separated the two germline ends. The CDR3 sequence is CASSYPVGVSYEQYF. In DNA form, the CDR3 reads TGTGCCAGCAGTTACCCGGTTGGCGTTTCCTACGAGCAGTACTTC.